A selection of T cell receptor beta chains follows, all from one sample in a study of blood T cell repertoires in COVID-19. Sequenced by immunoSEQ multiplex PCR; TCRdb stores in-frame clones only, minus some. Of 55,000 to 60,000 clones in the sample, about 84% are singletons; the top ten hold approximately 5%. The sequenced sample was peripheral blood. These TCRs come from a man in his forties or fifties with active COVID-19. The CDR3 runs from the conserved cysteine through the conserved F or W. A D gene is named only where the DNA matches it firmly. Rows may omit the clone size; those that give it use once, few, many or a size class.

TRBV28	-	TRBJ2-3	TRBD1	TGTGCCAGCATCACAGGGGGCGTATCAGATACGCAGTATTTT	CASITGGVSDTQYF
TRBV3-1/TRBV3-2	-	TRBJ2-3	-	TGTGCCAGCAGCCAAGATCTGCGAAGCGGTAGCACAGATACGCAGTATTTT	CASSQDLRSGSTDTQYF
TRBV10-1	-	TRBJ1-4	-	TGCGCCAGCAGTAACTTTACACAGGGCCGCGGAAAAAAACTGTTTTTT	CASSNFTQGRGKKLFF
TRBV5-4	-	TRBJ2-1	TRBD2	TGTGCCAGCCTTCGCCGGGACTACTCCCGAGAGCAGTTCTTC	CASLRRDYSREQFF
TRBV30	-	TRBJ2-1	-	TGTGCCTGGACCATTCAGAATGAGCAGTTCTTC	CAWTIQNEQFF
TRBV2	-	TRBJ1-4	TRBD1	TGTGCCAGCAGTTACCGACAGGGGAATGAAAAACTGTTTTTT	CASSYRQGNEKLFF
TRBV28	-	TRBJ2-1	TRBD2	TGTGCCAGCAGCCCCAGGACTAGCGGGAGGGCCGGTAGCCCCAATGAGCAGTTCTTC	CASSPRTSGRAGSPNEQFF
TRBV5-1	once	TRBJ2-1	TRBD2	TGCGCCAGCAGCGCACTAGCGGGAGATTACAATGAGCAGTTCTTC	CASSALAGDYNEQFF
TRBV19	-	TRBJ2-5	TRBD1	TGTGCCAGTAGTAGGACAGGGAATCTCCAAGAGACCCAGTACTTC	CASSRTGNLQETQYF
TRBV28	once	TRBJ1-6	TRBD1	TGTGCCAGCAGTCCTATGACAGGGAATTCACCCCTCCACTTT	CASSPMTGNSPLHF
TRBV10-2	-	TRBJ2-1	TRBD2	TGCGCCAGCAGTGACCCCCCTGCGGGGGGCGACAATGAGCAGTTCTTC	CASSDPPAGGDNEQFF
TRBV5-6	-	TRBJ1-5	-	TGTGCCAGCAGCCAAGTCGGAACTCAGGATAGCAATCAGCCCCAGCATTTT	CASSQVGTQDSNQPQHF
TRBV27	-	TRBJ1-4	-	TGTGCCAGCAGCTCATCCCCCCAGGGAGGAAAACTGTTTTTT	CASSSSPQGGKLFF
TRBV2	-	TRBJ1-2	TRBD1	TGTGCCAGCAGTTTCGACAGGGGGTCCGGCGGCTACACCTTC	CASSFDRGSGGYTF
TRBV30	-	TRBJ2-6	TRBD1	TGTGCCTGTCGGGACAGGGTTTCTGGGGCCAACGTCCTGACTTTC	CACRDRVSGANVLTF
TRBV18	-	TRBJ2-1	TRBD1	TGTGCCAGCTCACCAGGAGGACAGGGAGTATTTTCTAGGACTAATGAGCAGTTCTTC	CASSPGGQGVFSRTNEQFF
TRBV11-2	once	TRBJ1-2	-	TGTGCCAGCAGCTTAGGGACTGATTATGGCTACACCTTC	CASSLGTDYGYTF
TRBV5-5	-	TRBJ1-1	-	TGTGCCAGCAGCGTAGCCGGGGACACTGAAGCTTTCTTT	CASSVAGDTEAFF
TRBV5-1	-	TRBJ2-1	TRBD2	TGCGCCAGCAGCTGGGGACCCGGGACTAGCGGGAGGTGGAATGAGCAGTTCTTC	CASSWGPGTSGRWNEQFF
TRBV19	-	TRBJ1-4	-	TGTGCCAGTAGTACCCCAGGGCTTGCCCTCGAAAAACTGTTTTTT	CASSTPGLALEKLFF